The rows below give T cell receptor beta chains drawn from one sample of a study of cytomegalovirus exposure and HLA in healthy donors. The repertoire was sequenced with immunoSEQ multiplex PCR; TCRdb's copy has only in-frame clones and lacks some. This sample has fewer than 110,000 clones, with 77% found just once. Specimen: PBMCs. The receptors come from a male donor in good health and CMV-seronegative. The CDR3 runs from the conserved cysteine through the conserved F or W. D genes are given only for firm matches. The size field is filled for only some rows; it gives once, few, many or a size class.

TRBD1 TRBJ1-2 TRBV2 few CASRGTGPYGYTF TGTGCCAGCAGAGGGACAGGACCTTATGGCTACACCTTC
TRBD1 TRBJ1-4 TRBV4-1 NA CASSHFDRGTNEKLFF TGCGCCAGCAGCCACTTCGACAGGGGTACTAATGAAAAACTGTTTTTT
NA TRBJ1-1 TRBV29-1 NA CSVENGQSAFF TGCAGCGTTGAAAATGGACAGTCGGCTTTCTTT
NA TRBJ2-7 TRBV7-7 NA CASSPGGGSHEQYF TGTGCCAGCAGCCCGGGGGGCGGGAGCCACGAGCAGTACTTC
NA TRBJ2-1 TRBV5-1 NA CASSLVNLRPGGTNEQFF TGCGCCAGCAGCTTGGTAAATTTGCGCCCTGGCGGGACGAATGAGCAGTTCTTC
NA TRBJ2-6 TRBV28 few CASSSPPGAGANVLTF TGTGCCAGCAGTTCCCCTCCGGGGGCTGGGGCCAACGTCCTGACTTTC
TRBD2 TRBJ2-7 TRBV2 NA CASSSSGSLYEQYF TGTGCCAGCAGTTCTAGCGGGAGTCTCTACGAGCAGTACTTC
TRBD1 TRBJ2-1 TRBV12-5 NA CASGPSRGLSNEQFF TGTGCTAGTGGTCCCAGCAGGGGGCTTTCCAATGAGCAGTTCTTC
TRBD2 TRBJ2-1 TRBV5-4 few CASSGGTSGRRYNEQFF TGTGCCAGCAGCGGAGGGACTAGCGGGAGGCGCTACAATGAGCAGTTCTTC
TRBD1 TRBJ2-3 TRBV9 NA CASSSGTGTDTQYF TGTGCCAGCAGCTCCGGGACAGGCACAGATACGCAGTATTTT
TRBD2 TRBJ2-5 TRBV5-1 NA CASSSLAGVIQETQYF TGCGCCAGCAGCTCACTAGCGGGAGTGATACAAGAGACCCAGTACTTC
TRBD1 TRBJ1-1 TRBV27 few CASSPSGTGSVF TGTGCCAGCAGTCCCTCCGGGACAGGTTCGGTCTTT
TRBD2 TRBJ2-7 TRBV5-1 NA CASSLGTSGRAPYEQYF TGCGCCAGCAGCCTCGGGACTAGCGGGAGGGCCCCCTACGAGCAGTACTTC
TRBD1 TRBJ2-5 TRBV30 NA CAWSTDRGPYF TGTGCCTGGAGTACTGACAGGGGCCCCTACTTC
TRBD1 TRBJ2-5 TRBV6-5 NA CASSNPTGAQTQYF TGTGCCAGCAGTAACCCGACAGGGGCCCAGACCCAGTACTTC
NA TRBJ1-2 TRBV28 few CASSPGAAYYGYTF TGTGCCAGCAGCCCGGGAGCGGCCTACTATGGCTACACCTTC
NA TRBJ2-5 TRBV6-6 NA CASSRIDTETQYF TGTGCCAGCAGTCGGATAGACACAGAGACCCAGTACTTC
TRBD1 TRBJ2-3 TRBV27 few CASTGTGDTDTQYF TGTGCCAGCACCGGGACAGGAGACACAGATACGCAGTATTTT
NA TRBJ2-7 TRBV30 few CAWSVTGSEQYF TGTGCCTGGAGTGTAACAGGGAGCGAGCAGTACTTC
TRBD2 TRBJ2-7 TRBV18 NA CASSPSPGGIEQYF TGTGCCAGCTCACCGTCGCCCGGGGGGATCGAGCAGTACTTC
TRBD1 TRBJ1-1 TRBV2 NA CASSGTGGLNTEAFF TGTGCCAGCAGTGGGACAGGTGGGCTGAACACTGAAGCTTTCTTT
TRBD1 TRBJ2-4 TRBV2 NA CASRGQGRSNIQYF TGTGCCAGCAGGGGACAGGGAAGAAGTAACATTCAGTACTTC
TRBD1 TRBJ1-1 TRBV7-9 NA CASSPSGGWGTEAFF TGTGCCAGCAGCCCCTCAGGGGGCTGGGGGACTGAAGCTTTCTTT
NA TRBJ1-5 TRBV4-1 few CASSQDKGGTQPQHF TGCGCCAGCAGCCAAGATAAAGGAGGGACTCAGCCCCAGCATTTT
TRBD1 TRBJ2-3 TRBV7-9 NA CASTPGTGIRTDTQYF TGTGCCAGCACCCCCGGGACAGGGATCAGGACAGATACGCAGTATTTT
NA TRBJ2-7 TRBV4-1 once CASSQDRGTLYEQYF TGCGCCAGCAGCCAAGATAGAGGTACGCTGTACGAGCAGTACTTC
NA TRBJ1-3 TRBV30 few CAWSVNNGGSIYF TGTGCCTGGAGTGTAAACAACGGCGGCTCCATATATTTT
NA TRBJ1-3 TRBV7-8 NA CASSLRGAGNTIYF TGTGCCAGCAGCTTGCGGGGGGCTGGAAACACCATATATTTT
NA TRBJ1-5 TRBV28 NA CASGTPNQPQHF TGTGCCAGCGGGACACCAAATCAGCCCCAGCATTTT
NA TRBJ1-6 TRBV9 NA CASSVAGVGNSPLHF TGTGCCAGCAGCGTAGCGGGGGTAGGGAATTCACCCCTCCACTTT
NA TRBJ2-1 TRBV9 NA CASSVWLADSGENEQFF TGTGCCAGCAGCGTATGGCTAGCCGATTCGGGGGAAAATGAGCAGTTCTTC
TRBD1 TRBJ1-4 TRBV28 NA CASGTGGSTNEKLFF TGTGCCAGCGGGACAGGGGGCTCAACTAATGAAAAACTGTTTTTT
NA TRBJ2-7 TRBV5-1 NA CASSFGGADYEQYF TGCGCCAGCAGCTTTGGAGGGGCCGACTACGAGCAGTACTTC
TRBD2 TRBJ2-1 TRBV30 NA CAWSVRTSGSDNEQFF TGTGCCTGGAGTGTACGGACTAGCGGGAGCGACAATGAGCAGTTCTTC
NA TRBJ2-2 TRBV4-2 NA CASSPAGLIPDGELFF TGTGCCAGCAGCCCGGCGGGCCTAATACCGGACGGGGAGCTGTTTTTT